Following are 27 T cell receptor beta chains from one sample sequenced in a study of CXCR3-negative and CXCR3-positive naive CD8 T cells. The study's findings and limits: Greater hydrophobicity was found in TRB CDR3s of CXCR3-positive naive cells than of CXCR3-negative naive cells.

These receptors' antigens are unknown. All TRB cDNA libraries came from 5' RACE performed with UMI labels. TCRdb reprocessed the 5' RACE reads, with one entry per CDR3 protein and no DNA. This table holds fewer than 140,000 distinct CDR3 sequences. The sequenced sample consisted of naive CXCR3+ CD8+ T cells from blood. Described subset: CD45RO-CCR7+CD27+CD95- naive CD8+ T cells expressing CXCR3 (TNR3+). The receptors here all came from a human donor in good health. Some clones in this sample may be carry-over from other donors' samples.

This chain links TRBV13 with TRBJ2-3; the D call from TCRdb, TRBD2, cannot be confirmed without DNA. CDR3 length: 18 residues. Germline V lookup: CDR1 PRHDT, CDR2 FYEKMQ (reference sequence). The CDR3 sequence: CASRPGTSGGPDADTQYF. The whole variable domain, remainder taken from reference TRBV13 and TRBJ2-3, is AAGVIQSPRHLIKEKRETATLKCYPIPRHDTVYWYQQGPGQDPQFLISFYEKMQSDKGSIPDRFSAQQFSDYHSELNMSSLELGDSALYFCASRPGTSGGPDADTQYFGPGTRLTVL.

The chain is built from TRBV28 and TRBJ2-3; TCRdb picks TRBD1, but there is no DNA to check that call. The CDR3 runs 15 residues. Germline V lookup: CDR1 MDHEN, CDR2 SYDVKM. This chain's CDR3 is CASSLAGGRTDTQYF.

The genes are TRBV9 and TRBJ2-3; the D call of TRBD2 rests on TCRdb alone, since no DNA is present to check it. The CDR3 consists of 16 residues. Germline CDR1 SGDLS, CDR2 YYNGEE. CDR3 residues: CASSSKGQSRGDTQYF.

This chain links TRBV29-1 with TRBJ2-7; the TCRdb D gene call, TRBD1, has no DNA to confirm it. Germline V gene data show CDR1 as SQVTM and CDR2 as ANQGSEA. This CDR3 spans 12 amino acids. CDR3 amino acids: CSVAGASYEQYF.

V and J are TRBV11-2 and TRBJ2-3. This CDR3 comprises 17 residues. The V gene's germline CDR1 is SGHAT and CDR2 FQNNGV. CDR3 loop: CASSLARWEHGTDTQYF.

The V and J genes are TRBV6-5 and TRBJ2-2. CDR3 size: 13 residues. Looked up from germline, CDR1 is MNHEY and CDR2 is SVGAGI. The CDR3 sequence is CASSYMNTGELFF.

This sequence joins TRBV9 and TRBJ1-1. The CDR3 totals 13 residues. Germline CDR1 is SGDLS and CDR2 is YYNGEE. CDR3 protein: CASSVGDDTEAFF.

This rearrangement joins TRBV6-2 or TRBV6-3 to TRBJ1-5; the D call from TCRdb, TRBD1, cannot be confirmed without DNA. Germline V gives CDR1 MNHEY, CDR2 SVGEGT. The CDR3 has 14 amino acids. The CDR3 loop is CAKLQGYSNQPQHF.

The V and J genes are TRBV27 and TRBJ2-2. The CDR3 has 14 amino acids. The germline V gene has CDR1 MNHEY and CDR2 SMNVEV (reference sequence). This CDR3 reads CASSLFILTGELFF.

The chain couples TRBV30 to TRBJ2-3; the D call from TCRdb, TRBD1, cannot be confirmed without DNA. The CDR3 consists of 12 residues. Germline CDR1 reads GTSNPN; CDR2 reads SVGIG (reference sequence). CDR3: CASTQGTDTQYF.

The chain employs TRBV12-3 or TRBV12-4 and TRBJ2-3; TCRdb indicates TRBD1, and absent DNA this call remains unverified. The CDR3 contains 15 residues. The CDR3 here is CASSFDGISTDTQYF.

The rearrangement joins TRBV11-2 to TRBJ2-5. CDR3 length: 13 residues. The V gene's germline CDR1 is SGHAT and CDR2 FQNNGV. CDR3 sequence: CASSFWLQETQYF.

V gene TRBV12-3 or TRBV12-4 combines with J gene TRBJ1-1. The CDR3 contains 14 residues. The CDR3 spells CASSLVPVEGEAFF.

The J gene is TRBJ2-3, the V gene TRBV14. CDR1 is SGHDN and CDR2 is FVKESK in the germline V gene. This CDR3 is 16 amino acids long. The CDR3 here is CASSQPFSGSTDTQYF.

The CDR3 loop is CASTDSPSGNTIYF. J is TRBJ1-3 and V is TRBV7-9; TCRdb gives TRBD1 as the D gene, but with no DNA this cannot be confirmed. The CDR3 has 14 residues. Germline CDR1 is SEHNR and CDR2 is FQNEAQ (reference sequence).

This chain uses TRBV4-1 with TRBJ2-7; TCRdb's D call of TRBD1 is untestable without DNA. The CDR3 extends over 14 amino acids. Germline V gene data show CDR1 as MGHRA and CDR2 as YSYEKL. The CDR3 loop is CASSPLRDSNEQYF.

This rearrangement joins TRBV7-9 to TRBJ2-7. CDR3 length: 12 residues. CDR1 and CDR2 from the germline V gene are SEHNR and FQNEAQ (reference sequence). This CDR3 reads CASTHELDEQYF. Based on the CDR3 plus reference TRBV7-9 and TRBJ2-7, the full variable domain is DTGVSQNPRHKITKRGQNVTFRCDPISEHNRLYWYRQTLGQGPEFLTYFQNEAQLEKSRLLSDRFSAERPKGSFSTLEIQRTEQGDSAMYLCASTHELDEQYFGPGTRLTVT.

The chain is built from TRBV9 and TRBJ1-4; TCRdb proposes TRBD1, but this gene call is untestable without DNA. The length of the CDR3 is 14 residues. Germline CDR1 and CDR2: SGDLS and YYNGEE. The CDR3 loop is CASSVRDNNEKLFF.

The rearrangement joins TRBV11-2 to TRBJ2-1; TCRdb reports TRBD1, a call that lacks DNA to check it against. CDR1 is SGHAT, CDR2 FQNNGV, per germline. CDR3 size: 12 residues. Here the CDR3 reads CASSLGGREQFF. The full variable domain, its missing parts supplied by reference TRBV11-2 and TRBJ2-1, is EAGVAQSPRYKIIEKRQSVAFWCNPISGHATLYWYQQILGQGPKLLIQFQNNGVVDDSQLPKDRFSAERLKGVDSTLKIQPAKLEDSAVYLCASSLGGREQFFGPGTRLTVL.

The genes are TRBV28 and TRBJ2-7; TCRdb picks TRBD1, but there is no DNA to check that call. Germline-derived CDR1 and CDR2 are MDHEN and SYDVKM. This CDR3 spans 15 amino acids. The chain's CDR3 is CASSYSGEGSYEQYF.

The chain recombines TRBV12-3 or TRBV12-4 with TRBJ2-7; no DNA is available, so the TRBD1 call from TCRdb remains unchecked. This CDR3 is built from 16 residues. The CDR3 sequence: CASSLFRVFSVNEQYF.

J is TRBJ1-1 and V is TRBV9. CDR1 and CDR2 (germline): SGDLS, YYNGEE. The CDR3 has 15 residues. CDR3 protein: CASSAGGALGTEAFF.

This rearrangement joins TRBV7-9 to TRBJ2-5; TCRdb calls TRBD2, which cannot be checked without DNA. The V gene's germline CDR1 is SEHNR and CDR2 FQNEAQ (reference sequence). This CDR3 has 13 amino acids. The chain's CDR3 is CASRSAGQETQYF. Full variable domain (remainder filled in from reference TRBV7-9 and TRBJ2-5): DTGVSQNPRHKITKRGQNVTFRCDPISEHNRLYWYRQTLGQGPEFLTYFQNEAQLEKSRLLSDRFSAERPKGSFSTLEIQRTEQGDSAMYLCASRSAGQETQYFGPGTRLLVL.

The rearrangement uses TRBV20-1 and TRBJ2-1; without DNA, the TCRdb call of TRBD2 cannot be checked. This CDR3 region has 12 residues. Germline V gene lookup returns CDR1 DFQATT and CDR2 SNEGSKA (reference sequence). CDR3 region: CSARVGGGEQFF.

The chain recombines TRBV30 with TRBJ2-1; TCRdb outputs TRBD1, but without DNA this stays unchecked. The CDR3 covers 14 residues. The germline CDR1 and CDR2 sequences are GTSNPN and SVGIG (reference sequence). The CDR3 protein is CALEPGQGYNEQFF.

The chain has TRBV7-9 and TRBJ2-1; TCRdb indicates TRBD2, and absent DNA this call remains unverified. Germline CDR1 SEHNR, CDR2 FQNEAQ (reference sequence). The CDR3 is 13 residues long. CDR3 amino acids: CASSPVRDSEQFF. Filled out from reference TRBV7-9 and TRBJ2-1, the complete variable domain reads DTGVSQNPRHKITKRGQNVTFRCDPISEHNRLYWYRQTLGQGPEFLTYFQNEAQLEKSRLLSDRFSAERPKGSFSTLEIQRTEQGDSAMYLCASSPVRDSEQFFGPGTRLTVL.

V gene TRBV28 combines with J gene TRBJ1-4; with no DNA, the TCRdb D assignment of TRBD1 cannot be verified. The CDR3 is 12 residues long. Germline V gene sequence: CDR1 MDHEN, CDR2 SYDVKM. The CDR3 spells CASKGLGEKLFF.